The rows below give T cell receptor beta chains drawn from one sample of a study of T-cell memory formation after mild COVID-19. TCRdb processed the 5' RACE reads anew with MiXCR; each CDR3 protein has one entry. In the table there are roughly 450,000 distinct CDR3 sequences, about 20% of which are singletons. The sample comprised PBMCs or a T cell subset sorted from them (not recorded which). These receptors were taken from a man between 18 and 29 years old who had mild COVID-19 (a few samples of this study predate the infection). Cell type and time point are not known. The CDR3 runs from the conserved cysteine through the conserved F or W. Fields, in order: CDR3 protein, CDR3 DNA, clone size, D gene, J gene, V gene. The D gene is left open where the match is weak. A row's size may be missing; if present it is once, few, many or a size class.

CDR3aa: CASSLERGRETQYF
CDR3nt: TGTGCCAGCAGTTTAGAGCGGGGTAGAGAGACCCAGTACTTC
abundance: .
d_gene: TRBD2
j_gene: TRBJ2-5
v_gene: TRBV12-3/TRBV12-4

CDR3aa: CASTRGAAEGETQYF
CDR3nt: TGCGCCAGCACTCGGGGGGCCGCGGAGGGAGAGACCCAGTACTTC
abundance: few
d_gene: .
j_gene: TRBJ2-5
v_gene: TRBV5-1

CDR3aa: CASSLGNGGQETQYF
CDR3nt: TGTGCCAGCAGCTTAGGGAACGGGGGTCAAGAGACCCAGTACTTC
abundance: few
d_gene: .
j_gene: TRBJ2-5
v_gene: TRBV11-2

CDR3aa: CASRSQGAANNSPLHF
CDR3nt: TGTGCCAGCAGATCCCAGGGAGCGGCTAATAATTCACCCCTCCACTTT
abundance: .
d_gene: .
j_gene: TRBJ1-6
v_gene: TRBV7-2

CDR3aa: CASSPRIGGEYNEQFF
CDR3nt: TGTGCCAGCTCACCAAGGATCGGGGGAGAATACAATGAGCAGTTCTTC
abundance: .
d_gene: .
j_gene: TRBJ2-1
v_gene: TRBV18

CDR3aa: CASSQQQLAGATTGELFF
CDR3nt: TGTGCCAGCAGTCAACAACAACTAGCGGGGGCCACCACCGGGGAGCTGTTTTTT
abundance: few
d_gene: TRBD2
j_gene: TRBJ2-2
v_gene: TRBV9

CDR3aa: CASSLGANSGNTIYF
CDR3nt: TGTGCCAGCAGTTTAGGGGCAAACTCTGGAAACACCATATATTTT
abundance: many
d_gene: .
j_gene: TRBJ1-3
v_gene: TRBV12-3/TRBV12-4

CDR3aa: CASSPNLAGFSTDTQYF
CDR3nt: TGCGCCAGCAGCCCAAACCTAGCGGGGTTTTCCACAGATACGCAGTATTTT
abundance: few
d_gene: TRBD2
j_gene: TRBJ2-3
v_gene: TRBV4-3

CDR3aa: CASSLGLAGQETQYF
CDR3nt: TGTGCCAGCAGCTTAGGGCTAGCGGGGCAAGAGACCCAGTACTTC
abundance: many
d_gene: TRBD2
j_gene: TRBJ2-5
v_gene: TRBV7-2

CDR3aa: CASSPWPSSYNEQFF
CDR3nt: TGTGCCAGCAGTCCATGGCCCAGCTCCTACAATGAGCAGTTCTTC
abundance: .
d_gene: .
j_gene: TRBJ2-1
v_gene: TRBV28

CDR3aa: CASSSSGQGSSSGNTIYF
CDR3nt: TGCGCCAGCAGCTCTTCGGGACAGGGATCCAGCTCTGGAAACACCATATATTTT
abundance: few
d_gene: TRBD1
j_gene: TRBJ1-3
v_gene: TRBV5-1

CDR3aa: CAISVRYQETQYF
CDR3nt: TGTGCCATCAGTGTAAGGTACCAAGAGACCCAGTACTTC
abundance: many
d_gene: .
j_gene: TRBJ2-5
v_gene: TRBV10-3

CDR3aa: CAISGLAGPTDTQYF
CDR3nt: TGTGCCATCAGCGGACTAGCGGGGCCCACAGATACGCAGTATTTT
abundance: few
d_gene: TRBD2
j_gene: TRBJ2-3
v_gene: TRBV10-3

CDR3aa: CASSQEGGAYEQYF
CDR3nt: TGTGCCAGCAGCCAAGAAGGGGGGGCTTACGAGCAGTACTTC
abundance: .
d_gene: .
j_gene: TRBJ2-7
v_gene: TRBV3-1

CDR3aa: CASSHGGFTDTQYF
CDR3nt: TGCGCCAGCAGCCATGGGGGTTTCACAGATACGCAGTATTTT
abundance: few
d_gene: .
j_gene: TRBJ2-3
v_gene: TRBV4-3

CDR3aa: CSARSPNEQYF
CDR3nt: TGCAGTGCTCGCTCCCCCAACGAGCAGTACTTC
abundance: .
d_gene: .
j_gene: TRBJ2-7
v_gene: TRBV20-1

CDR3aa: CASSVAINEQFF
CDR3nt: TGCGCCAGCAGCGTGGCGATTAATGAGCAGTTCTTC
abundance: .
d_gene: .
j_gene: TRBJ2-1
v_gene: TRBV5-1

CDR3aa: CASSLAGGFNEQFF
CDR3nt: TGTGCCAGCAGCCTGGCCGGGGGTTTCAATGAGCAGTTCTTC
abundance: .
d_gene: .
j_gene: TRBJ2-1
v_gene: TRBV3-1

CDR3aa: CASRGEGTDTQYF
CDR3nt: TGTGCCAGCAGGGGGGAGGGCACAGATACGCAGTATTTT
abundance: many
d_gene: .
j_gene: TRBJ2-3
v_gene: TRBV5-1

CDR3aa: CASSRYQGSGNTIYF
CDR3nt: TGTGCCAGCAGTCGATACCAGGGATCGGGAAACACCATATATTTT
abundance: .
d_gene: .
j_gene: TRBJ1-3
v_gene: TRBV7-2

CDR3aa: CASSGIVGGQETQYF
CDR3nt: TGTGCCAGCAGCGGCATCGTAGGTGGCCAAGAGACCCAGTACTTC
abundance: few
d_gene: .
j_gene: TRBJ2-5
v_gene: TRBV7-9

CDR3aa: CASEGLNSPLHF
CDR3nt: TGTGCCAGCGAGGGGTTAAATTCACCCCTCCACTTT
abundance: .
d_gene: .
j_gene: TRBJ1-6
v_gene: TRBV2

CDR3aa: CASSELANTEAFF
CDR3nt: TGTGCCAGCAGTGAATTGGCGAACACTGAAGCTTTCTTT
abundance: many
d_gene: .
j_gene: TRBJ1-1
v_gene: TRBV2

CDR3aa: CASSPLLAGGQETQYF
CDR3nt: TGTGCCAGCAGCCCTCTTCTAGCGGGGGGGCAAGAGACCCAGTACTTC
abundance: .
d_gene: TRBD2
j_gene: TRBJ2-5
v_gene: TRBV5-6

CDR3aa: CASSPPYRSYGYTF
CDR3nt: TGTGCCAGCTCACCACCGTACAGAAGCTATGGCTACACCTTC
abundance: .
d_gene: .
j_gene: TRBJ1-2
v_gene: TRBV18

CDR3aa: CASSSSGTSGGAGVPQYF
CDR3nt: TGTGCCAGCAGCTCCTCCGGGACTAGCGGGGGTGCGGGGGTTCCCCAGTACTTC
abundance: few
d_gene: TRBD2
j_gene: TRBJ2-5
v_gene: TRBV7-2

CDR3aa: CAIRTPLGQPNTGELFF
CDR3nt: TGTGCCATCAGGACACCCCTGGGGCAACCGAACACCGGGGAGCTGTTTTTT
abundance: few
d_gene: .
j_gene: TRBJ2-2
v_gene: TRBV10-3

CDR3aa: CSARSGTGGSNQPQHF
CDR3nt: TGCAGTGCTAGGTCCGGGACAGGGGGAAGCAATCAGCCCCAGCATTTT
abundance: .
d_gene: TRBD1
j_gene: TRBJ1-5
v_gene: TRBV20-1

CDR3aa: CASREGGNTEAFF
CDR3nt: TGTGCCAGCAGGGAAGGGGGGAACACTGAAGCTTTCTTT
abundance: few
d_gene: .
j_gene: TRBJ1-1
v_gene: TRBV7-8

CDR3aa: CASSGRRGQETQYF
CDR3nt: TGTGCCAGCAGCGGCCGACGGGGCCAAGAGACCCAGTACTTC
abundance: .
d_gene: .
j_gene: TRBJ2-5
v_gene: TRBV5-4

CDR3aa: CASSLRDGNTIYF
CDR3nt: TGTGCCAGCAGCTTGCGAGATGGAAACACCATATATTTT
abundance: few
d_gene: .
j_gene: TRBJ1-3
v_gene: TRBV7-9

CDR3aa: CASSTIAGGPPDTQYF
CDR3nt: TGTGCCAGCAGCACGATAGCGGGGGGGCCGCCAGATACGCAGTATTTT
abundance: .
d_gene: TRBD2
j_gene: TRBJ2-3
v_gene: TRBV7-2

CDR3aa: CASSLPYEPELFF
CDR3nt: TGTGCCAGCAGCCTACCCTACGAGCCCGAGCTGTTTTTT
abundance: few
d_gene: .
j_gene: TRBJ2-2
v_gene: TRBV5-5